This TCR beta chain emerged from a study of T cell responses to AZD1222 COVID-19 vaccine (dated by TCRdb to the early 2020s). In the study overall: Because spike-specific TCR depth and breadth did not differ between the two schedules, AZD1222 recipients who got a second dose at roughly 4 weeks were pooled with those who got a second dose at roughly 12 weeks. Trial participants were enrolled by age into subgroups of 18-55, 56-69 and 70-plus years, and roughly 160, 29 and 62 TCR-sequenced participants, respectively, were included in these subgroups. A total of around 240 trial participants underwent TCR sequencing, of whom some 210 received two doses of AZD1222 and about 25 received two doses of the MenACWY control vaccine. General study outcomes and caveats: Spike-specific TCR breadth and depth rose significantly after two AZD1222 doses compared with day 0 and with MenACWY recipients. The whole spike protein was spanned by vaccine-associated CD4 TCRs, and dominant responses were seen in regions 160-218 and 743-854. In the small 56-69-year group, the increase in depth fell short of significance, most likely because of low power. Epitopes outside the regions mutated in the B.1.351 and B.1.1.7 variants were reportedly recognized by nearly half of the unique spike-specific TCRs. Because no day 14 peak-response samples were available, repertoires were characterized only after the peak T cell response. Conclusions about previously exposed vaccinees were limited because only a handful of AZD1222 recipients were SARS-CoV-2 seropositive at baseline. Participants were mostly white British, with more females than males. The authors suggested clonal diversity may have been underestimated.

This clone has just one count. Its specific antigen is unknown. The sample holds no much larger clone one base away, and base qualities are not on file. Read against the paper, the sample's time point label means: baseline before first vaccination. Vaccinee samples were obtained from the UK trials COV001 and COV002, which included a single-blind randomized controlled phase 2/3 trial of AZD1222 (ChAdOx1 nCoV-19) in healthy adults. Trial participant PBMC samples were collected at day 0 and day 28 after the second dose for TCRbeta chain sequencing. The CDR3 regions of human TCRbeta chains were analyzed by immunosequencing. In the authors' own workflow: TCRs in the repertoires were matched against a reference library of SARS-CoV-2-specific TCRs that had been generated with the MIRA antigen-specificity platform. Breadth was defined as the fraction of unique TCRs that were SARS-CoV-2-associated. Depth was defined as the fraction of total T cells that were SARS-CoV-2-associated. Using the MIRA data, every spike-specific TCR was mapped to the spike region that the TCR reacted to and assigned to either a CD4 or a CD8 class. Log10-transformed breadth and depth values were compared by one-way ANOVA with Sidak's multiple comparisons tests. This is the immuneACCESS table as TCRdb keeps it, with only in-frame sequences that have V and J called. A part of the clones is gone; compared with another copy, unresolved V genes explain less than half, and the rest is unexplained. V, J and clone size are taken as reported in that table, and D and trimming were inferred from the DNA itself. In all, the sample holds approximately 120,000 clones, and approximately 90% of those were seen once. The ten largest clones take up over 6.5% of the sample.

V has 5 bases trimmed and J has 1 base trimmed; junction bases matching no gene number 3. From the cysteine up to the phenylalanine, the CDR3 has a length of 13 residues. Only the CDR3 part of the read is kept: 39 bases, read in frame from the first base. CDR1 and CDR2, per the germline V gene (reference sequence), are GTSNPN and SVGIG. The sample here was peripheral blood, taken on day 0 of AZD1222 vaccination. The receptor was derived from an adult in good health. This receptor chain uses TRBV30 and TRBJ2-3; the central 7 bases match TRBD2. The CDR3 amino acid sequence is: CAWARGGTDTQYF. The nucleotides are TGTGCCTGGGCCCGGGGGGGCACAGATACGCAGTATTTT.